This TCR beta chain is from a study of T cells in localized non-small cell lung cancer. With respect to this clone: The antigen remains undetermined.

Sequenced by immunoSEQ multiplex PCR; TCRdb stores in-frame clones only, minus some. The sample yields tens of thousands of clones, roughly 90% seen once. V lost 5 bases to trimming and J lost 0 bases, with 14 bases between them. The CDR3 covers 16 residues. Germline V lookup: CDR1 LNHDA, CDR2 SQIVND (reference sequence). Study observations and caveats: Clonality of T cells reached its maximum in uninvolved adjacent lung, surpassing tumor. Without multi-region sequencing, intratumor heterogeneity could not be excluded. Overall survival was longer when the density of T cells in the blood was higher.

The rearrangement uses TRBV19 and TRBJ1-3; D is undetermined. Source: peripheral blood, taken before any cancer treatment. The TCR was taken from a man aged 35 to 69 with stage I squamous cell lung carcinoma. As DNA, the CDR3 is TGTGCCAGTAGTCCCGGACGGAGAAGCTCTGGAAACACCATATATTTT. Translation: CASSPGRRSSGNTIYF.